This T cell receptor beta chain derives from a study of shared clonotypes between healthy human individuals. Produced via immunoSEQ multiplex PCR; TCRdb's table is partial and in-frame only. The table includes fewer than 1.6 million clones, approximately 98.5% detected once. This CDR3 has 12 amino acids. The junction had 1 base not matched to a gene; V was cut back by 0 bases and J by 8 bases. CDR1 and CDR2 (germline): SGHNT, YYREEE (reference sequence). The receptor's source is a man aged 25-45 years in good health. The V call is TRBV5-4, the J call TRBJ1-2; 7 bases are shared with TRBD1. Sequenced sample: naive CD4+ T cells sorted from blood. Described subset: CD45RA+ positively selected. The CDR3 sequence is CASSLGQGGYTF. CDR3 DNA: TGTGCCAGCAGCTTGGGACAGGGAGGCTACACCTTC.